The TCR beta chain under discussion was sequenced for a study of blood T cell repertoires in COVID-19. In the study overall: Specimens from acute and convalescent COVID-19 originated in the United States, Italy and Spain.

Authors' analysis steps: Nucleated cell counts were estimated from reference gene primer amplification. The assay was immunoSEQ multiplex PCR, and TCRdb's table has in-frame clones only and misses some. V and J calls and clone size are copied from that table; D and trimming were computed from the DNA. Of approximately 76,000 clones listed, around 85% are singletons. Per the germline V gene, CDR1 is KGHSH and CDR2 is LQKENI. V trimming: 3 bases; J trimming: 7 bases; junction bases outside the gene matches: 5. This CDR3 region has 13 residues. The V call is TRBV18, the J call TRBJ1-1; 7 nucleotides line up with TRBD1. The sequencing input was peripheral blood. This sequence was found in a woman of 80 years or more with active or convalescent COVID-19. DNA for the CDR3: TGTGCCAGCTCACCTTCTCAGGGGGATGAAGCTTTCTTT. It translates to CASSPSQGDEAFF.